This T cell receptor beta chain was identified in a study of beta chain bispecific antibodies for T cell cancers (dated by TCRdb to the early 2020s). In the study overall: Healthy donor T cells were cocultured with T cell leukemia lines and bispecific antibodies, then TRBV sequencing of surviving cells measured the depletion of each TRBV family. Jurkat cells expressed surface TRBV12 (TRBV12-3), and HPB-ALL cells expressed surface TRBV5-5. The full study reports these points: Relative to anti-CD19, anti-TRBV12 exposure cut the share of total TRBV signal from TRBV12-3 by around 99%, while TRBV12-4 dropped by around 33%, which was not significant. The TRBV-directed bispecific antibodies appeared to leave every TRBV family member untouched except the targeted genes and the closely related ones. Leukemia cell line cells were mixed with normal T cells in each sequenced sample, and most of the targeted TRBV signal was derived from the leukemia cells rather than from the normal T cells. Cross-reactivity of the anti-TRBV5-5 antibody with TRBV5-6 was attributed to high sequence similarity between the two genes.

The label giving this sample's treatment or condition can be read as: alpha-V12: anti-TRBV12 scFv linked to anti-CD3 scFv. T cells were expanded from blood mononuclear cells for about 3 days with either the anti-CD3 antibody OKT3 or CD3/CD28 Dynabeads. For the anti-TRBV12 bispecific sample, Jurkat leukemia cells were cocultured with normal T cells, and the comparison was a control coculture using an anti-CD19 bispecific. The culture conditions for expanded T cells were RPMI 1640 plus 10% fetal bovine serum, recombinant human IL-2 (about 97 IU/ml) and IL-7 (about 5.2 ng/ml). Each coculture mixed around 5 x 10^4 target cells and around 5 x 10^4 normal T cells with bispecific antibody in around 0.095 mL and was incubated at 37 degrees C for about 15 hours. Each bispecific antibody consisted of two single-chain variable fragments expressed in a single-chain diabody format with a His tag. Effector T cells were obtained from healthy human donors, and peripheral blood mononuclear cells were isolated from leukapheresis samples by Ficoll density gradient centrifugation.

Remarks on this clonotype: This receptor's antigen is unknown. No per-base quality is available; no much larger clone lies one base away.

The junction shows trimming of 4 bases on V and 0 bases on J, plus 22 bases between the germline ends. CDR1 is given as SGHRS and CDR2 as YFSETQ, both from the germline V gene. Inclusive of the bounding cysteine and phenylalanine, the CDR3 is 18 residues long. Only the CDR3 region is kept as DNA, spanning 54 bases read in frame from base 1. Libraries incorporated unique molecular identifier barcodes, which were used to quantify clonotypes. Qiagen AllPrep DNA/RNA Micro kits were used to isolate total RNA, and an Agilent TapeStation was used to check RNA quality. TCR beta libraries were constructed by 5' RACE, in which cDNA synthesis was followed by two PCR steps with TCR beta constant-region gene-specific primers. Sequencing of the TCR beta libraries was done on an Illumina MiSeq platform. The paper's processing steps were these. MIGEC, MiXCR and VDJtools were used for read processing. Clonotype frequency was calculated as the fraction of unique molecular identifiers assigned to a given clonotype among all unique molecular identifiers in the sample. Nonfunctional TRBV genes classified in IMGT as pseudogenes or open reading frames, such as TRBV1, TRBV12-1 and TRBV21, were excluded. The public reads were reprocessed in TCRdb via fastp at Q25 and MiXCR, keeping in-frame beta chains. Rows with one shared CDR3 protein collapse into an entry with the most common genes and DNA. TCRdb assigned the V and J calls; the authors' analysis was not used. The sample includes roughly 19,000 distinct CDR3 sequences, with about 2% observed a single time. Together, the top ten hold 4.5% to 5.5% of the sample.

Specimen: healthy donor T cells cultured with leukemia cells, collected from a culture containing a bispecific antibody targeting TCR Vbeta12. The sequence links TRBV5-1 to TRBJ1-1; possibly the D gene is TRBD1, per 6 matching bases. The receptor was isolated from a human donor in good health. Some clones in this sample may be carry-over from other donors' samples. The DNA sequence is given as TGCGCCAGCAGCCTGGTGGGCCCAGGGGAGGGGCTGAACACTGAAGCTTTCTTT. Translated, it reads CASSLVGPGEGLNTEAFF.